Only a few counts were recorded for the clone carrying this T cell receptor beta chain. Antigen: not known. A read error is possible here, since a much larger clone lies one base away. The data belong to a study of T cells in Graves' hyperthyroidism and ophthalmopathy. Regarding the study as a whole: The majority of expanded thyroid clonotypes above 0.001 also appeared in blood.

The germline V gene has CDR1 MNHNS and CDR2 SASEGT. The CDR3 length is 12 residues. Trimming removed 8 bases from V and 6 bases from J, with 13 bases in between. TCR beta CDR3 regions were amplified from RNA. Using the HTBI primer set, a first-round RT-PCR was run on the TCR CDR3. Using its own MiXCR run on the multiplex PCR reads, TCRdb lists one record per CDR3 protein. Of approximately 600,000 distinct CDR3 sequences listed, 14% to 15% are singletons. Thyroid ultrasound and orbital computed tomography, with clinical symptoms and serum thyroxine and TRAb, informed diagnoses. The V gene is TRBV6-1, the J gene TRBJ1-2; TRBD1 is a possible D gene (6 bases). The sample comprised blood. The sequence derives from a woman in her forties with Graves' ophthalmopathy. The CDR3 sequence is CASQGRLDGYTF. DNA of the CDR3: TGTGCCAGCCAGGGGCGTCTGGATGGCTACACCTTC.